This T cell receptor (beta chain) was recorded in a study of CD8+ T cells in alopecia areata. The CDR3 has 16 residues. J lost 0 bases, V lost 0 bases, and 4 bases had no gene match. Germline V gives CDR1 SGHRS, CDR2 YFSETQ. Sequencing used cDNA as its template, made by extracting RNA and reverse transcribing it. The protocol was immunoSEQ multiplex PCR, while the TCRdb copy is restricted to in-frame clones and leaves out a portion. The sample lists fewer than 150,000 clones; 65% to 90% were seen once. Treatment meaning: oral pan-JAK inhibitor, 5-10 mg twice daily. This clone was picked up one time. The V call is TRBV5-1, the J call TRBJ2-3; TRBD2 matches 7 bases. This specimen consisted of CD8+ T cells sorted from blood, obtained at week 4, from a patient treated with tofacitinib. The clonotype was recovered from a human donor with alopecia areata. The CDR3 DNA is TGCGCCAGCAGCTTGGTGAGCGGGGTCAGCACAGATACGCAGTATTTT. Its translation: CASSLVSGVSTDTQYF.